Sequencing of this T cell receptor (beta chain) was carried out in a study of beta chain features in type 1 diabetes. Findings of the study overall: Shortening of TCRB CDR3s, moderate but significant, appeared in all four CD4+ subsets of Type 1 diabetes patients. PCR might preferentially amplify shorter templates, equally in patients and controls.

This clone was counted only a few times. Its specificity is unknown. This CDR3 is built from 13 residues. Germline V lookup: CDR1 SNHLY, CDR2 FYNNEI. Losses at the gene ends were 10 bases for V and 6 bases for J; bases not matched to a gene: 9. Sequenced material consisted of expressed TCRB transcripts (all of the isolated RNA was reverse transcribed). There were several million reads on average in the naive, central memory and regulatory T cell samples. TCRdb's copy holds only in-frame clones and misses some; the assay was immunoSEQ multiplex PCR. The sample lists some 350,000 clones, over 8.5% occurring once. On average, the one heparinised blood draw given by each donor was 90 to 150 mL. Each of the sorted populations had a purity greater than 95%.

The origin of this receptor is a man in his thirties or forties with type 1 diabetes. This chain connects TRBV2 to TRBJ2-3; 8 bases are a match to TRBD2. The source material was central memory CD4+ T cells from blood. The CDR3 here is CANRLARGDTQYF. The CDR3 coding sequence is TGTGCCAACAGACTAGCGCGTGGGGATACGCAGTATTTT.